This T cell receptor (beta chain) was found in a study of beta chain features in type 1 diabetes. The whole isolated RNA underwent reverse transcription, so sequencing captured expressed TCRB transcripts. The protocol was immunoSEQ multiplex PCR, while the TCRdb copy is restricted to in-frame clones and leaves out a portion. The table shows under 450,000 clones, with about 15% occurring only once. Germline V gene data show CDR1 as SNHLY and CDR2 as FYNNEI. There are 14 residues in the CDR3. Trimming took off 5 bases at V and 6 bases at J, with 14 bases between the two ends. This clone was seen a few times.

This TCR came from a man aged 25 to 45 in good health. Sequencing was done on a sample of naive CD4+ T cells from blood. The rearrangement joins TRBV2 to TRBJ2-4; D ambiguous. The CDR3 protein is CASSNRRNTNIQYF. DNA for the CDR3: TGTGCCAGCAGTAATCGACGGAATACAAACATTCAGTACTTC.